This T cell receptor (beta chain) was sequenced during a study of Graves' ophthalmopathy and Graves' hyperthyroidism. Overall study: Prior to any treatment, peripheral blood was collected at the time of initial diagnosis.

Germline CDR1 reads SGHTA; CDR2 reads FQGTGA. This CDR3 is built from 15 residues. Trimming pared 1 base from V and 3 bases from J, leaving 10 bases between. In its sample, this clonotype was seen many times. The hyperthyroidism patients had a new diagnosis of under 2 months' duration and were aged 18 to 65. The source of the PBMCs was roughly 10 ml of fresh peripheral blood. For repertoire sequencing, the TCR beta CDR3 regions were amplified from RNA transcripts. First-round RT-PCR relied on HTBI primers, and a second-round multiplex PCR came next. Each CDR3 protein is one row after TCRdb ran MiXCR on the multiplex PCR reads. Of some 370,000 distinct CDR3 sequences listed, about 18% were seen once; the top ten hold about 2.4%.

This chain uses TRBV7-3 with TRBJ1-5; D might be TRBD1 (5 bases). The source is an adult woman with stable Graves' hyperthyroidism. The sequenced sample was peripheral blood. The CDR3, as DNA: TGTGCCAGCAGCTTAAATGGACAAGTCAATCAGCCCCAGCATTTT. Its protein product is CASSLNGQVNQPQHF.